Listed below are T cell receptor beta chains from one sample, sequenced in a study of blood T cell repertoires in COVID-19. Generated by immunoSEQ multiplex PCR, the TCRdb table keeps only in-frame clones and is missing some. The table has about 160,000 clones, around 83% seen once; the top ten hold roughly 7%. The sequencing sample was made of peripheral blood. These receptors were taken from a man over 45 with active or convalescent COVID-19. Both conserved end residues are part of each CDR3. Each record gives: CDR3 protein, J gene, V gene, D gene. The D gene is left open where the match is weak.

CDR3aa: CATSRDRGEYEQYF
j_gene: TRBJ2-7
v_gene: TRBV15
d_gene: .

CDR3aa: CASSPRGRGNTEAFF
j_gene: TRBJ1-1
v_gene: TRBV3-1/TRBV3-2
d_gene: .

CDR3aa: CASSEPQLSRSPSMRYTF
j_gene: TRBJ1-2
v_gene: TRBV6-1
d_gene: .

CDR3aa: CASSGKGLAGGREQFF
j_gene: TRBJ2-1
v_gene: TRBV9
d_gene: TRBD2

CDR3aa: CASSPGRGPRGTQYF
j_gene: TRBJ2-5
v_gene: TRBV6-2/TRBV6-3
d_gene: .

CDR3aa: CASSPGTGLKLFF
j_gene: TRBJ1-4
v_gene: TRBV6-2/TRBV6-3
d_gene: TRBD1

CDR3aa: CASSREVGEQFF
j_gene: TRBJ2-1
v_gene: TRBV5-1
d_gene: .

CDR3aa: CASSFRLAGPTRGTQYF
j_gene: TRBJ2-3
v_gene: TRBV7-2
d_gene: TRBD2

CDR3aa: CASSLGPGQGNTEAFF
j_gene: TRBJ1-1
v_gene: TRBV7-6
d_gene: TRBD1

CDR3aa: CASSAGTGGVYNSPLHF
j_gene: TRBJ1-6
v_gene: TRBV2
d_gene: TRBD1

CDR3aa: CASRNGGDTEAFF
j_gene: TRBJ1-1
v_gene: TRBV2
d_gene: .

CDR3aa: CASSFPFEYEQYF
j_gene: TRBJ2-7
v_gene: TRBV2
d_gene: .

CDR3aa: CASSPGGLGGAFF
j_gene: TRBJ1-1
v_gene: TRBV13
d_gene: TRBD1

CDR3aa: CASSPPPPYNEQFF
j_gene: TRBJ2-1
v_gene: TRBV9
d_gene: .

CDR3aa: CASIDRGRVYGYTF
j_gene: TRBJ1-2
v_gene: TRBV4-3
d_gene: TRBD1

CDR3aa: CASSMVRARGNTGELFF
j_gene: TRBJ2-2
v_gene: TRBV19
d_gene: .

CDR3aa: CASSLAERRANTQYF
j_gene: TRBJ2-3
v_gene: TRBV7-9
d_gene: .

CDR3aa: CASSPDVRGNEQYF
j_gene: TRBJ2-7
v_gene: TRBV18
d_gene: TRBD1

CDR3aa: CASSLELGNTEAFF
j_gene: TRBJ1-1
v_gene: TRBV5-4
d_gene: .

CDR3aa: CASSRQFPDGRGQSSYEQYF
j_gene: TRBJ2-7
v_gene: TRBV4-1
d_gene: .

CDR3aa: CASSFTSGRSETQYF
j_gene: TRBJ2-5
v_gene: TRBV11-3
d_gene: TRBD2

CDR3aa: CASTEDRGNEKLFF
j_gene: TRBJ1-4
v_gene: TRBV2
d_gene: TRBD1